This T cell receptor (beta chain) originates from a study of CD8+CD57+ T cells in acquired aplastic anemia listed by TCRdb under 2018. Background for the entire study: Extracted DNA from sorted CD4+ and CD8+ cells averaged about 2.9 ug, ranging from roughly 0.2 to 30 ug. CD8+CD57+ expansion was defined as a frequency above the mean frequency observed in healthy subjects.

CDR1 and CDR2 are read off the germline V gene (reference sequence) as DFQATT and SNEGSKA. Clipping removes 6 bases from V and 0 bases from J, with 5 as the unmatched junction base count. The CDR3 measures 15 amino acids from cysteine to phenylalanine. Only the CDR3 DNA stays, 45 bases, in frame from base 1. Flow cytometry had shown CD8+CD57+ cell expansion in the patients selected for sequencing. Every patient had a diagnosis of severe acquired aplastic anemia based on International Study of Aplastic Anemia and Agranulocytosis and Camitta criteria. At the time blood was sampled, none of the patients had received any therapy. The study deep-sequenced TCR repertoires of sorted CD4+ and CD8+ blood T cells from severe aplastic anemia patients and healthy subjects. Patients were enrolled in the USA under clinicaltrials.gov protocols 00001620, 01623167, 00001397, 00071045, 00081523 and 00961064. Ficoll-Paque density gradient centrifugation was used to isolate peripheral blood mononuclear cells. Before DNA extraction, CD4+ and CD8+ T cells were sorted by FACS or by magnetic beads.

A word on this clonotype: Its antigen has not been determined. The sample holds no much larger clone one base away, and base qualities are not on file.

TCR beta VDJ combination and CDR3 sequence profiling used genomic DNA as the template. TCR repertoire sequencing was run on an Illumina HiSeq 2000. Per the authors' processing: Repertoire assessment relied on Simpson's diversity index, CDR3 size and DJ length profiles, and TRBV/TRBJ rearrangement plots. The most abundant DNA sequence in the deep sequencing data was defined as the immunodominant clone. CDR3 amino acid sequences were checked for sharing between subjects and were compared against published repertoires and the VDJdb database. TCRdb handled the public reads itself, with Q25 trimming in fastp and clone calling in MiXCR, and kept productive beta chains. Entries that share a CDR3 protein sequence are merged under the most common genes and DNA. The V and J calls reflect TCRdb's pipeline rather than the authors' work. For this sample the table gives about 180,000 distinct CDR3 sequences, of which roughly 60% were detected only once. The leading ten clones occupy 40% to 50% of the sample.

The paper's findings and limits, for the study overall: No significant difference in CD8+ Simpson's diversity was found between patients and healthy controls (P=0.060). Although 25 to 30 CD8+ CDR3 sequences were shared by patients and controls, these sequences appeared highly expressed in patients and within the immunodominant clones of patients.

The clonotype comes from a human donor with aplastic anemia. This receptor chain uses TRBV20-1 and TRBJ2-7; 13 of the junction bases match TRBD2. Sequenced input: sorted CD4+, CD8+, or CD8+CD57+ T cells (not recorded which) from PBMCs. This receptor carries the CDR3 CSAKGLAGSSYEQYF. The nucleotide sequence reads as follows: TGCAGTGCCAAGGGACTAGCGGGATCCTCCTACGAGCAGTACTTC.